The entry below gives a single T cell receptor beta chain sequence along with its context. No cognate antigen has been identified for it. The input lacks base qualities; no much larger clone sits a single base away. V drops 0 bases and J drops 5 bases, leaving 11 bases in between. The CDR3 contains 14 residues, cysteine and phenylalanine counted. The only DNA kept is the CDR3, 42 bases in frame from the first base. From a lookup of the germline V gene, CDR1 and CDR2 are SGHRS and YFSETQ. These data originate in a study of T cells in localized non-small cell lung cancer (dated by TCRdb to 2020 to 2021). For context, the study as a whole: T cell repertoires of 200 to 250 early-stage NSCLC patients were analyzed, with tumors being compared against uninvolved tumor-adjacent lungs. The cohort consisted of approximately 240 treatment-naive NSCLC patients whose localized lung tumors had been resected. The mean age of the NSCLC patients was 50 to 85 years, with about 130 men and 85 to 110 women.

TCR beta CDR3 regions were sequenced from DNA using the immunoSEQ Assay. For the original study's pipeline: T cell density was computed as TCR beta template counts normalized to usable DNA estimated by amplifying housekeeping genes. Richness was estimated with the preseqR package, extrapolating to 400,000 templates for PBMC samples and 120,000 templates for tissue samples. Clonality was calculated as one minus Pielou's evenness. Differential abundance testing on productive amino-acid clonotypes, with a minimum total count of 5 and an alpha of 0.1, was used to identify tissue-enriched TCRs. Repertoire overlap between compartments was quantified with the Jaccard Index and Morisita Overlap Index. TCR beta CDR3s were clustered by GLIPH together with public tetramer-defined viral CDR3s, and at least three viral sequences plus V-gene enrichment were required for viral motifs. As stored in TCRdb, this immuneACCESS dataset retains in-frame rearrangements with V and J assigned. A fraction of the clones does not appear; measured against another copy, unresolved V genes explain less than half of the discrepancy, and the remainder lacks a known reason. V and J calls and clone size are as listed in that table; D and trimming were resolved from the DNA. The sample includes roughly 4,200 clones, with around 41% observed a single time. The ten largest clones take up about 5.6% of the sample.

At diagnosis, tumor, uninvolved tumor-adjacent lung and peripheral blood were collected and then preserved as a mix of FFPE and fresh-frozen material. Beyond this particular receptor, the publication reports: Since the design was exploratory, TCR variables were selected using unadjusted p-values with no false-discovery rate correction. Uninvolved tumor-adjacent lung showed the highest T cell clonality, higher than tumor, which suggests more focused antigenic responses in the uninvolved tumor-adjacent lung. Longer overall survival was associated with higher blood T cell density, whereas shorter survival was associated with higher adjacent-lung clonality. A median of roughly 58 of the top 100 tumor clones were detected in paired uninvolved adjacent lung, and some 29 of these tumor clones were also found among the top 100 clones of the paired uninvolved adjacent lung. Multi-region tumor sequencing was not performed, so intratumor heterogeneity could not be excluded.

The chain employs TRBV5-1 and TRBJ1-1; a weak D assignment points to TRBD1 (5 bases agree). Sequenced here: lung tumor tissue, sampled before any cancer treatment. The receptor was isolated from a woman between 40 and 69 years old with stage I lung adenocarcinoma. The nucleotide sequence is TGCGCCAGCAGCTTGGAGGCAGGGAGGACTGAAGCTTTCTTT. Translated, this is CASSLEAGRTEAFF. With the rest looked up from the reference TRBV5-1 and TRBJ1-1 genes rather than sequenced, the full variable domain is KAGVTQTPRYLIKTRGQQVTLSCSPISGHRSVSWYQQTPGQGLQFLFEYFSETQRNKGNFPGRFSGRQFSNSRSEMNVSTLELGDSALYLCASSLEAGRTEAFFGQGTRLTVV.